A selection of T cell receptor beta chains follows, all from one sample in a study of T cell repertoires in ileal Crohn's disease. Clones were sequenced by immunoSEQ multiplex PCR, and TCRdb holds only the in-frame ones, with some missing. The table records fewer than 9,500 clones, approximately 74% of them present only once. Sequencing was carried out using ileal tissue. All receptors come from an adult with Crohn's disease. The CDR3 runs from the conserved cysteine through the conserved F or W. D genes are given only for firm matches. Size is omitted from some rows. Given values are once, few, many or a class for expanded clones.

D	V	J	size	DNA	CDR3
-	TRBV20-1	TRBJ2-7	few	TGCAGCGCGGGGACAGCCTACGAGCAGTACTTC	CSAGTAYEQYF
TRBD2	TRBV29-1	TRBJ2-3	-	TGCAGCGCCGGTATAGCGGGGGTTCCAGATACGCAGTATTTT	CSAGIAGVPDTQYF
-	TRBV5-5	TRBJ1-6	-	TGTGCGACCCCCCCCGGACAGACTTATAATTCACCCCTCCACTTT	CATPPGQTYNSPLHF
-	TRBV6-6	TRBJ2-2	few	TGTGCCAGCAGTTACGGAGCCGCCGGGGAGCTGTTTTTT	CASSYGAAGELFF
-	TRBV4-3	TRBJ1-2	-	TGCGCCAGCAGCCAAGATCTTGGAGTAGGCTACACCTTC	CASSQDLGVGYTF
-	TRBV25-1	TRBJ2-5	-	TGTGCCAGCAGTGAATGGATACTGGGAGCCGAGACCCAGTACTTC	CASSEWILGAETQYF
-	TRBV18	TRBJ1-4	-	TGTGCCAGCTCACCGGGAGGTAGGGGCGGGTTCAGTGAAAAACTGTTTTTT	CASSPGGRGGFSEKLFF
TRBD1	TRBV29-1	TRBJ2-5	-	TGCAGCGTTGAGCCGGGACAGGTTGGGGGGACCCAGTACTTC	CSVEPGQVGGTQYF
TRBD2	TRBV5-5	TRBJ2-2	once	TGTGCCAGCAGCTTGGAGCTAGCGGGCACCGGGGAGCTGTTTTTT	CASSLELAGTGELFF
-	TRBV2	TRBJ1-4	-	TGTGCCAGCAGTGTAGACAGGTTCAAACTGTTTTTT	CASSVDRFKLFF
TRBD2	TRBV7-9	TRBJ2-2	-	TGTGCCAGCAGCTCCCGGACTAGCGGGGGGGTAGGGACCGGGGAGCTGTTTTTT	CASSSRTSGGVGTGELFF
-	TRBV5-6	TRBJ1-2	-	TGTGCCAGCAGCCGCGGGGCTGGCTACACCTTC	CASSRGAGYTF
-	TRBV29-1	TRBJ2-1	-	TGCAGCGCCCACTCCCACAATGAGCAGTTCTTC	CSAHSHNEQFF
-	TRBV7-9	TRBJ2-3	-	TGTGCCAGCAGCTATCCACAAGCAGATACGCAGTATTTT	CASSYPQADTQYF
-	TRBV28	TRBJ1-1	-	TGTGCCAGCAGGGAACTTGACAGGGAAGCTTTCTTT	CASRELDREAFF
TRBD1	TRBV7-8	TRBJ1-1	-	TGTGCCAGCAGCTTCGGGACAGCAAAGGACACTGAAGCTTTCTTT	CASSFGTAKDTEAFF
-	TRBV18	TRBJ1-2	-	TGTGCCAGCTCACCGGCTAGAGATAACTATGGCTACACCTTC	CASSPARDNYGYTF
-	TRBV12-2	TRBJ1-4	-	TGTGCAAGTCGCCCCCTGGACAGGTTATATGCAACTAATGAAAAACTGTTTTTT	CASRPLDRLYATNEKLFF
TRBD2	TRBV30	TRBJ2-3	-	TGTGCCTGGAGTTCACGGGGGGGCCGGAGAGATACGCAGTATTTT	CAWSSRGGRRDTQYF
TRBD1	TRBV6-1	TRBJ1-1	few	TGTGCCAGCAGTGACCAGACAGGGTTCGGAGCTTTCTTT	CASSDQTGFGAFF
-	TRBV18	TRBJ1-5	once	TGTGCCAGCTCACGAGGAGCGTTAGGTAGCAATCAGCCCCAGCATTTT	CASSRGALGSNQPQHF
-	TRBV11-1	TRBJ2-1	-	TGTGCCAGCAGCTTAGGCCAGGGTTCCCACAATGAGCAGTTCTTC	CASSLGQGSHNEQFF
-	TRBV29-1	TRBJ1-1	once	TGCAGCGTTGACCGACACCAGAACACTGAAGCTTTCTTT	CSVDRHQNTEAFF
-	TRBV7-8	TRBJ2-4	-	TGTGCCAGCAGCTACGGTCGAGGAGCGGATCTCCTCAAAAACATTCAGTACTTC	CASSYGRGADLLKNIQYF
-	TRBV5-1	TRBJ2-2	-	TGCGCCAGCAGCTCCTCGGGAGTCCTATCCGGGGAGCTGTTTTTT	CASSSSGVLSGELFF
-	TRBV19	TRBJ1-1	-	TGTGCCAGTAGTACAGGGAAGAACACTGAAGCTTTCTTT	CASSTGKNTEAFF
TRBD1	TRBV27	TRBJ2-1	few	TGTGCCAGCGCGTCCGGGACAGGGGCTTATGAGCAGTTCTTC	CASASGTGAYEQFF
-	TRBV11-3	TRBJ1-3	-	TGTGCCAGCGCGTCGGGGGGGTCTGGAAACACCATATATTTT	CASASGGSGNTIYF
TRBD1	TRBV5-4	TRBJ2-5	few	TGTGCCAGCAGCTCCCAGGGACAGGGCCAAGAGACCCAGTACTTC	CASSSQGQGQETQYF
-	TRBV12-1	TRBJ1-4	-	TGTGCCAGCGTCACAAATACCACAACTAATGAAAAACTGTTTTTT	CASVTNTTTNEKLFF
-	TRBV14	TRBJ2-3	-	TGTGCCAGCAGCCAATTTTGGGGGGGCACAGATACGCAGTATTTT	CASSQFWGGTDTQYF
-	TRBV4-1	TRBJ1-1	-	TGCGCCAGCAGCCAAGGAGGGGGAAACACTGAAGCTTTCTTT	CASSQGGGNTEAFF
TRBD1	TRBV11-2	TRBJ1-1	few	TGTGCCAGCAGCCCCGGACAGGCTGCCGTCGGAGCTTTCTTT	CASSPGQAAVGAFF
TRBD2	TRBV5-5	TRBJ2-5	-	TGTGCCAGCGAGCCTAGCGGGGGGGCCGGGGAGACCCAGTACTTC	CASEPSGGAGETQYF
-	TRBV6-1	TRBJ1-1	-	TGTGCCAGCACACAGGGAGAGAACACTGAAGCTTTCTTT	CASTQGENTEAFF
TRBD1	TRBV2	TRBJ1-5	-	TGTGCCAGCAGCGACAGGGATCAGCCCCAGCATTTT	CASSDRDQPQHF
-	TRBV2	TRBJ2-1	-	TGTGCCAGCAGTGCAAGAGAGTTGCATGAGCAGTTCTTC	CASSARELHEQFF
TRBD1	TRBV28	TRBJ2-7	-	TGTGCCAGCAGTTCCGGACAGGACGAGCAGTACTTC	CASSSGQDEQYF